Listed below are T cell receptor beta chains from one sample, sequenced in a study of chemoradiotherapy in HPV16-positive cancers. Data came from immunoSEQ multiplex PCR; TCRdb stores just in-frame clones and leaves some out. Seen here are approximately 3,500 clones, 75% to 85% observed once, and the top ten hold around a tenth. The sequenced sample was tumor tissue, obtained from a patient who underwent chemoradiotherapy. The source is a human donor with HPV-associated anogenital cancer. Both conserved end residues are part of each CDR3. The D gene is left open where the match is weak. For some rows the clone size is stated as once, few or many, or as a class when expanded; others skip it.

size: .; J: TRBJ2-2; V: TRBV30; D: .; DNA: TGTGCCTGGATCAGTACTATCTACACCGGGGAGCTGTTTTTT; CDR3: CAWISTIYTGELFF
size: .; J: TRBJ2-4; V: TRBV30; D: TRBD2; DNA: TGTGCCTGGACCCGCTCCCGCTTGGGGCGGGAGGGCCCAGATGGCATTCAGTACTTC; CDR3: CAWTRSRLGREGPDGIQYF
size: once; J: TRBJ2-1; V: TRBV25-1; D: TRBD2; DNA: TGTGCCAGCAGTGAACGAGGGGCAGGGACTAGCGGGACAGATGGGCAGTTCTTC; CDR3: CASSERGAGTSGTDGQFF
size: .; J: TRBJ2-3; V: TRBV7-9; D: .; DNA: TGTGCCAGCAGCTCATCGCGGCGGGTAGGATTAGAGGCAGATACGCAGTATTTT; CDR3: CASSSSRRVGLEADTQYF
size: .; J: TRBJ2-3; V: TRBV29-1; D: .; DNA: TGCAGCGTCGAGAATTTACAGGTCAATGGTGTCACGCGGTATTTT; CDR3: CSVENLQVNGVTRYF
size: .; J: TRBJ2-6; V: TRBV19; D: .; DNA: TGTGCCAGTAGTGTGTGCGTGAAATCACAAAGTCGGGCCAACGTCCTGACTTTC; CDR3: CASSVCVKSQSRANVLTF
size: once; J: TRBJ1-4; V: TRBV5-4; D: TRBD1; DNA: TGTGCCAGCAGCTTGGGACAGGGGGCAGGGGAAAAACTGTTTTTT; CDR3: CASSLGQGAGEKLFF
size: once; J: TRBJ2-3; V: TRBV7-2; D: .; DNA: TGTGCCAGCAGCCGCTTAGGATCGACGGGGAGAGATACGCAGTATTTT; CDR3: CASSRLGSTGRDTQYF
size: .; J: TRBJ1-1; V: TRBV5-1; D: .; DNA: TGCGCCAGCAGCCCCTTGGAGAACACTGAAGCTTTCTTT; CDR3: CASSPLENTEAFF
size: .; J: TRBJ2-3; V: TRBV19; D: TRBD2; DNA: TGTGCCAGTAGTATTCCCGCTAGCGGGAGCACAGATACGCAGTATTTT; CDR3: CASSIPASGSTDTQYF
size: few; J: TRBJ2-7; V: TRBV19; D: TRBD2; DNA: TGTGCCAGTAGTATGTCGGCTAGCGGGAGGTACGAGCAGTACTTC; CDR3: CASSMSASGRYEQYF
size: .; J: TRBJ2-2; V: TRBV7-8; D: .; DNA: TGTGCCAGCAGCCTTGGGGCAGGGGCCACCGGGGAGCTGTTTTTT; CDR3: CASSLGAGATGELFF
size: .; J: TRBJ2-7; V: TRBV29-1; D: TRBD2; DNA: TGCAGCGTTGAAGGCTCCTCTAGCGGGAGGGTTCACGAGCAGTACTTC; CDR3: CSVEGSSSGRVHEQYF
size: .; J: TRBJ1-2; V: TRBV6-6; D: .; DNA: TGTGCCAGCAGTGACGGGACTCCCGGCGGAGGCTACACCTTC; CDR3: CASSDGTPGGGYTF
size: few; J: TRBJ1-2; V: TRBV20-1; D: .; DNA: TGCAGTGCTAGAGATAGGGATGGCTACACCTTC; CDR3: CSARDRDGYTF
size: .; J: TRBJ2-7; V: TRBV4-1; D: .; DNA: TGCGCCAGCAGCCTTGAGGGCGAGCAGTTTCCCCAGACCTACGAGCAGTACTTC; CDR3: CASSLEGEQFPQTYEQYF
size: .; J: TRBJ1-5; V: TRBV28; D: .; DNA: TGTGCCAGCAGCCCTCCTGACAGATATCAGCCCCAGCATTTT; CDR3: CASSPPDRYQPQHF
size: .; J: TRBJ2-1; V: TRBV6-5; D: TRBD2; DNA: TGTGCCAGCAGTTACTTGGCTAGCGGGAGTGTAAATGAGCAGTTCTTC; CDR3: CASSYLASGSVNEQFF
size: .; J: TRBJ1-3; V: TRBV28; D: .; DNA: TGTGCCAGCAGTTTTTGGGGGAGCGGAAACACCATATATTTT; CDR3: CASSFWGSGNTIYF
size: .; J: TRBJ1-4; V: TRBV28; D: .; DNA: TGTGCCAGCAGTTTAGGCGTAGTTCGGGGGGCAACTAATGAAAAACTGTTTTTT; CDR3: CASSLGVVRGATNEKLFF
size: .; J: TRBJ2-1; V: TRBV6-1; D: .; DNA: TGTGCCAGCAGTGAAACACCCCGGCACAATGAGCAGTTCTTC; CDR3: CASSETPRHNEQFF
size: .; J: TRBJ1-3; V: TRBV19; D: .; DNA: TGTGCCAGTAGTACCCTCCAGGGCATCTCTGGAAACACCATATATTTT; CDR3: CASSTLQGISGNTIYF
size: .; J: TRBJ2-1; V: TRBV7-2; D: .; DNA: TGTGCCAGCACCCCCCCGAGGACAGACCCCTACAATGAGCAGTTCTTC; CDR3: CASTPPRTDPYNEQFF
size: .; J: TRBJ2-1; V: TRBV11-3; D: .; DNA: TGTGCCAGCAGCTTAGGGTCGGGGGCGGCCTACAATGAGCAGTTCTTC; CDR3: CASSLGSGAAYNEQFF
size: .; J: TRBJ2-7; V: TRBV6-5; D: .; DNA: TGTGCCAGCAGACAGGGACTAACCAATAGGGAGCAGTACTTC; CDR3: CASRQGLTNREQYF
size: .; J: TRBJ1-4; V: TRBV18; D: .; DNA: TGTGCCAGCTCACCACCCACAGGGATGGCGCGTTTTTTT; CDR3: CASSPPTGMARFF
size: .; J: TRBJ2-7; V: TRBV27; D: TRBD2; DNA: TGTGCCAGCAGCCCACGGACTAGCGGGCGCAGTTACGAGCAGTACTTC; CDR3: CASSPRTSGRSYEQYF